Following are 14 T cell receptor beta chains from one sample sequenced in a study of early T cells in non-severe SARS-CoV-2 infection (dated by TCRdb to the early 2020s). The library was obtained by 5' RACE. The sequencer was a NextSeq 500. TCRdb itself trimmed the public reads at Q25 with fastp, ran MiXCR and retained productive beta chains. Every CDR3 protein is listed once, alongside the most common genes and DNA of its rows. The sample has tens of thousands of distinct CDR3 sequences on record, roughly 13% of them singletons. Together, the top ten hold about 7.7% of the sample. The source material was whole blood. These TCRs come from an adult who was a healthcare worker with PCR-confirmed SARS-CoV-2 infection or an uninfected control (not recorded which).

This clonotype has a handful of counts. The DNA for the CDR3 is TGTGCCAGCAGTTACTCGCGCGCAGGGCATCAGCCCCAGCATTTT. It codes for CASSYSRAGHQPQHF. The rearrangement uses TRBV6-6 and TRBJ1-5, with D perhaps matching TRBD1 (5 bases). V lost 0 bases, J lost 5 bases, and 11 bases lay in between. The CDR3 runs to 15 residues. In germline, CDR1 is MNHNY, CDR2 SVGAGI (reference sequence).

This clonotype was seen a handful of times. The chain employs TRBV6-5 and TRBJ2-5; unclear D gene. With 4 bases removed from V and 5 bases from J, the gap between germline ends came to 11 bases. The CDR3 contains 13 residues. Germline CDR1 and CDR2: MNHEY and SVGAGI. The CDR3 here is CASSWTRSETQYF. For the CDR3, the DNA is TGTGCCAGCAGTTGGACCCGGAGCGAGACCCAGTACTTC.

CDR3 in amino acids: CASSLAGGASKNIQYF. As DNA, the CDR3 is TGTGCCAGCAGCTTAGCGGGGGGCGCTTCCAAAAACATTCAGTACTTC. This chain connects TRBV7-9 to TRBJ2-4; D is possibly TRBD1 or TRBD2 (6 bases each). Trimming shortened V by 0 bases and J by 2 bases, and 11 bases separated the two germline ends. The CDR3 consists of 16 residues. Germline V CDR1 and CDR2: SEHNR, FQNEAQ (reference sequence).

The chain uses TRBV7-3 and TRBJ2-2; no reliable D call. Trimming removed 5 bases at V and 6 bases at J, with 10 bases between. The germline V gene has CDR1 SGHTA and CDR2 FQGTGA. The CDR3 loop spans 13 amino acids. CDR3 amino acids: CASSTLRSGELFF. The CDR3 region has the DNA TGTGCCAGCAGCACCCTAAGGTCCGGGGAGCTGTTTTTT.

This clonotype has more than one count but fewer than ten. This sequence joins TRBV5-6 and TRBJ2-3, with 12 bases fitting TRBD2. The CDR3 runs to 16 residues. CDR1 is SGHDT, CDR2 YYEEEE, per germline. V trimming: 4 bases; J trimming: 1 base; junction bases outside the gene matches: 4. The CDR3 region has the DNA TGTGCCAGCAGCCGGACTAGCGGGAAAGGCACAGATACGCAGTATTTT. Amino acid sequence: CASSRTSGKGTDTQYF.

V and J are TRBV6-5 and TRBJ1-1; D unclear. In germline, CDR1 is MNHEY, CDR2 SVGAGI. The V end was cut by 2 bases, the J end by 0 bases, with 4 bases between. The CDR3 is 13 residues long. The CDR3 DNA reads TGTGCCAGCAGTTACGCGATGAACACTGAAGCTTTCTTT. Protein sequence: CASSYAMNTEAFF.

This clonotype has a handful of counts. V gene TRBV4-2 combines with J gene TRBJ2-5; D remains unclear. CDR3 size: 14 residues. V lost 0 bases to trimming and J lost 4 bases, with 9 bases between them. CDR1 and CDR2 (germline): LGHNA, YNFKEQ. CDR3 DNA: TGTGCCAGCAGCCAAGATAGTCAGAGAGAGACCCAGTACTTC. Amino acid sequence: CASSQDSQRETQYF.

This clonotype was recorded at least ten times. Written as DNA, the CDR3 is TGTGCCAGCAGCGTAGTGAACGGGGAGCTGTTTTTT. Translated: CASSVVNGELFF. The chain uses TRBV9 and TRBJ2-2; no definite D call. Trimming removed 0 bases from V and 7 bases from J, with 4 bases in between. CDR3 length: 12 residues. Germline assignment: CDR1 SGDLS and CDR2 YYNGEE.

The chain has TRBV5-1 and TRBJ1-2; perhaps TRBD1 as D (6 bases). The CDR3 spans 14 residues. Trimming cost V 0 bases and J 8 bases, with 14 bases left between them. Per the germline V gene, CDR1 is SGHRS and CDR2 is YFSETQ. The CDR3 sequence: CASSLAGRGQGYTF. CDR3 nucleotide sequence: TGCGCCAGCAGCTTGGCGGGCAGGGGACAAGGCTACACCTTC.

V and J are TRBV10-2 and TRBJ2-7; D is ambiguous. Germline assignment: CDR1 WSHSY and CDR2 SAAADI. Trimming took off 7 bases at V and 4 bases at J, with 8 bases between the two ends. The CDR3 loop spans 11 amino acids. DNA of the CDR3: TGCGCCAGCACCGCCGGGTACGAGCAGTACTTC. It specifies CASTAGYEQYF.

V usage is TRBV7-9 and J usage is TRBJ1-2, with D perhaps TRBD1 (5 bases). CDR3 length: 15 amino acids. V lost 5 bases and J 4 bases, leaving 17 bases between the germline ends. The germline V gene has CDR1 SEHNR and CDR2 FQNEAQ (reference sequence). In nucleotides, the CDR3 is TGTGCCAGCAGCCCAGACAGCTCTTCTATCTATGGCTACACCTTC. Translated: CASSPDSSSIYGYTF.

This clonotype was seen many times. The rearrangement uses TRBV29-1 and TRBJ2-5, with 10 bases matching TRBD2. CDR3 length: 12 residues. Germline V CDR1 and CDR2: SQVTM, ANQGSEA. J was trimmed by 4 bases and V by 6 bases; bases with no gene match: 2. CDR3 nucleotide sequence: TGCAGCGTCCCTAGCGGGAGAGAGACCCAGTACTTC. Protein sequence: CSVPSGRETQYF.

This clonotype was seen at least ten times. This chain connects TRBV28 to TRBJ2-2; 8 bases align to TRBD2. The CDR3 length is 16 residues. V was clipped by 6 bases and J by 3 bases; unmatched bases: 9. The V gene's germline CDR1 is MDHEN and CDR2 SYDVKM. The CDR3 region is CASSSPGGPYTGELFF. CDR3 DNA: TGTGCCAGCAGCTCTCCGGGAGGGCCTTACACCGGGGAGCTGTTTTTT.

This clonotype came up many times. The chain recombines TRBV12-3 or TRBV12-4 with TRBJ1-1; no clear D. This CDR3 is 11 amino acids long. V lost 9 bases, J lost 1 base, and 6 bases lay in between. CDR3 amino acids: CASPSNTEAFF. CDR3 bases: TGTGCCAGTCCGTCGAACACTGAAGCTTTCTTT.